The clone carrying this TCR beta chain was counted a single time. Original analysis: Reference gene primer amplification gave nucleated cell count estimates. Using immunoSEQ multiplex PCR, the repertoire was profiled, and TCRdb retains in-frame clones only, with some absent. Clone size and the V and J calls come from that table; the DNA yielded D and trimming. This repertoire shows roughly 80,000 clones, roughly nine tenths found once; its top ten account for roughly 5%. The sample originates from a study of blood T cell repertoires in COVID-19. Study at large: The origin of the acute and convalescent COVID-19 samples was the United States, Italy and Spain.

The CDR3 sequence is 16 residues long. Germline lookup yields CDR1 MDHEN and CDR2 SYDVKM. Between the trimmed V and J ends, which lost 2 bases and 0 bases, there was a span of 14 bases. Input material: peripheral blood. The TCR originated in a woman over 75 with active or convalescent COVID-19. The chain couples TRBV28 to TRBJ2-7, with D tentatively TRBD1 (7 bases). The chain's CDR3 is CASSLGGGPSSYEQYF. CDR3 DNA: TGTGCCAGCAGTTTAGGAGGGGGCCCCAGCTCCTACGAGCAGTACTTC.